This T cell receptor (beta chain) was identified during a study of shared clonotypes between healthy human individuals. The method was immunoSEQ multiplex PCR; TCRdb's version includes in-frame clones alone and lacks a portion of them. The table has about 1 million clones, 60% to 80% seen once. The germline gives CDR1 MGHDK, CDR2 SYGVNS. V shed 5 bases, J shed 5 bases, and the junction held 2 bases outside the gene matches. The CDR3 consists of 13 residues. This TCR was recovered from a man aged 18 to 30 in good health. The chain employs TRBV25-1 and TRBJ1-1; 10 nucleotides line up with TRBD1. Sequences were obtained from memory CD4+ T cells sorted from blood. As for subset: CD45RA-negative fraction. CDR3 in amino acids: CASSWTGGTEAFF. Here the CDR3 DNA reads TGTGCCAGCAGTTGGACAGGGGGTACTGAAGCTTTCTTT.